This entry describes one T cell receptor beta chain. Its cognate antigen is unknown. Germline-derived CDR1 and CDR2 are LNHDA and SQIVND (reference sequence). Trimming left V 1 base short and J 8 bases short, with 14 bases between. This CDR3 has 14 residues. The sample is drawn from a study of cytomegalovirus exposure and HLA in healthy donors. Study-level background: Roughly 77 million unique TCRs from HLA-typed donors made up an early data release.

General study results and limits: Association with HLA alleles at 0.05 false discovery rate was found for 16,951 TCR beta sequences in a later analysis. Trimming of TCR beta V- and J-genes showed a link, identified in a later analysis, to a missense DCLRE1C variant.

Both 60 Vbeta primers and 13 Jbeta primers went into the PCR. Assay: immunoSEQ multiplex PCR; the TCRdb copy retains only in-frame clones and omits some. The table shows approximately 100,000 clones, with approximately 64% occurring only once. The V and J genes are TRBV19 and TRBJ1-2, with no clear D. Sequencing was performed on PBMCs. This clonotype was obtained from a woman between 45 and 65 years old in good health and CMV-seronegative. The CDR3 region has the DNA TGTGCCAGTAGTATAGGCCAGGTGGCGCACGGCTACACCTTC. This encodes CASSIGQVAHGYTF.